Below are 22 T cell receptor beta chains sequenced from a single sample in a study of T-cell memory formation after mild COVID-19. Via MiXCR, TCRdb re-called the 5' RACE reads, giving one row per CDR3 protein. The sample includes 250,000 to 300,000 distinct CDR3 sequences, roughly 18% of them seen just once. The sample taken for sequencing was PBMCs or a T cell subset sorted from them (not recorded which). The receptors were sampled from a young man who had mild COVID-19 (a few samples of this study predate the infection). Cell type and time point are not known.

This clonotype has only a few counts. The genes are TRBV7-2 and TRBJ2-1; D gene uncertain. The CDR3 covers 13 residues. V lost 2 bases to trimming and J lost 8 bases, with 10 bases between them. Germline assignment: CDR1 SGHTA and CDR2 FQGNSA. In nucleotides, the CDR3 is TGTGCCAGCAGCTTAATGGAAGAAGATGAGCAGTTCTTC. Protein sequence: CASSLMEEDEQFF. Combining the CDR3 with reference TRBV7-2 and TRBJ2-1 gives the whole variable domain GAGVSQSPSNKVTEKGKDVELRCDPISGHTALYWYRQSLGQGLEFLIYFQGNSAPDKSGLPSDRFSAERTGGSVSTLTIQRTQQEDSAVYLCASSLMEEDEQFFGPGTRLTVL.

This clonotype showed up many times. J is TRBJ2-5 and V is TRBV3-1; 8 positions agree with TRBD2. Looked up from germline, CDR1 is LGHDT and CDR2 is YNNKEL (reference sequence). The V gene end was trimmed by 3 bases and the J gene end by 4 bases; junction bases not matched to a gene: 16. The CDR3 covers 18 residues. In DNA, the CDR3 is TGTGCCAGCAGCCACCTGATGACGGGGGGGGTCTCGTCAGAGACCCAGTACTTC. Translated, it gives CASSHLMTGGVSSETQYF.

The rearrangement links TRBV7-9 to TRBJ1-5, with TRBD1 identical over 7 bases. Germline V lookup: CDR1 SEHNR, CDR2 FQNEAQ (reference sequence). Unmatched junction bases numbered 1, after V lost 5 bases and J lost 6 bases. The CDR3 consists of 12 residues. CDR3 nucleotide sequence: TGTGCCAGCAGCGGGGACAGTCAGCCCCAGCATTTT. Translation gives CASSGDSQPQHF.

This clonotype turned up a few times. The V and J genes are TRBV4-1 and TRBJ2-7; D may match TRBD1 or TRBD2 (6 bases each). This CDR3 contains 15 residues. The ends were cut back, 1 base at V and 5 bases at J, with 15 bases in the middle. CDR1 MGHRA and CDR2 YSYEKL come from the germline V gene. CDR3 DNA: TGCGCCAGCAGCCAAGTTGGGGGGCTAATCCACGAGCAGTACTTC. This translates into CASSQVGGLIHEQYF.

The chain has TRBV4-1 and TRBJ2-7; 7 nucleotides line up with TRBD2. Germline assignment: CDR1 MGHRA and CDR2 YSYEKL. V lost 1 base, J lost 7 bases, and 13 bases stayed unmatched. This CDR3 is built from 16 residues. CDR3 protein: CASSQGFGLAVGEQYF. CDR3 DNA sequence: TGCGCCAGCAGCCAAGGCTTCGGGCTAGCGGTCGGTGAGCAGTACTTC.

The gene calls are TRBV20-1 and TRBJ2-5; 10 bases agree with TRBD2. J gave up 7 bases and V 0 bases, and 5 bases lay outside the gene matches. The CDR3 runs to 14 residues. The germline gives CDR1 DFQATT, CDR2 SNEGSKA (reference sequence). CDR3 in DNA: TGCAGTGCTAGAGAGAGGACTAGCGGTGTGACCCAGTACTTC. Translation gives CSARERTSGVTQYF.

This clonotype was found a few times. V usage is TRBV5-1 and J usage is TRBJ2-3; D might be TRBD2 (7 bases). Germline assignment: CDR1 SGHRS and CDR2 YFSETQ. The V end lost 0 bases, the J end lost 0 bases, and 11 bases lay between the germline ends. The CDR3 runs to 16 residues. Written as DNA, the CDR3 is TGCGCCAGCAGCTTGGGGGGGGGCGTCAGCACAGATACGCAGTATTTT. Amino acids: CASSLGGGVSTDTQYF.

This clonotype was counted a few times. The genes are TRBV10-3 and TRBJ2-1; D is undetermined. Deletions cut 1 base from V and 8 bases from J, with 12 bases between. Per germline, CDR1 ENHRY and CDR2 SYGVKD. The CDR3 covers 14 residues. The CDR3 region is CAISELGSNHEQFF. In DNA, the CDR3 is TGTGCCATCAGTGAGTTGGGATCAAATCATGAGCAGTTCTTC.

This chain uses TRBV7-9 with TRBJ2-3; D gene ambiguous. Between the trimmed V and J ends, which lost 2 bases and 5 bases, there was a span of 11 bases. The CDR3 has 14 residues. Germline assignment: CDR1 SEHNR and CDR2 FQNEAQ (reference sequence). CDR3 nucleotides: TGTGCCAGCAGCTTAAACACCCCGATAGATACGCAGTATTTT. Translating it yields CASSLNTPIDTQYF.

The V gene is TRBV4-1, the J gene TRBJ1-6, with D perhaps matching TRBD1 (6 bases). The CDR3 has 16 residues. Germline V gene data show CDR1 as MGHRA and CDR2 as YSYEKL. Trimming took off 1 base at V and 5 bases at J, with 12 bases between the two ends. The CDR3: CASSQGRTADNSPLHF. CDR3 bases: TGCGCCAGCAGCCAAGGCCGGACAGCCGATAATTCACCCCTCCACTTT.

This clonotype was seen a handful of times. This chain links TRBV4-1 with TRBJ2-3, with 8 positions matching TRBD2. There are 16 residues in the CDR3. The V gene's germline CDR1 is MGHRA and CDR2 YSYEKL. The V segment lost 2 bases and the J segment 1 base; nucleotides outside the gene matches: 5. CDR3: CASSQPSGGRTDTQYF. The CDR3 DNA reads as TGCGCCAGCAGCCAACCCAGCGGGGGTCGCACAGATACGCAGTATTTT.

The CDR3 spells CASTLGQNTEAFF. The DNA of the CDR3 is TGTGCCAGCACCCTGGGACAGAACACTGAAGCTTTCTTT. This rearrangement joins TRBV6-5 to TRBJ1-1; possibly TRBD1 for D (6 bases). V lost 7 bases and J lost 1, with 10 bases in between. The CDR3 extends over 13 amino acids. CDR1 is MNHEY, CDR2 SVGAGI, per germline.

Only a few counts were recorded for this clonotype. V usage is TRBV20-1 and J usage is TRBJ1-1; 11 bases align to TRBD1. With V trimmed by 3 bases and J by 11 bases, 8 bases remained unmatched. The CDR3 runs 13 residues. CDR1 and CDR2 from the germline V gene are DFQATT and SNEGSKA (reference sequence). The CDR3, as DNA: TGCAGTGCTAGGGGGACAGGGGGTTTTTGGGCTTTCTTT. This gives the protein CSARGTGGFWAFF.

The rearrangement links TRBV3-1 to TRBJ2-7, with TRBD2 as a possible D gene (5 bases). Germline assignment: CDR1 LGHDT and CDR2 YNNKEL (reference sequence). CDR3 size: 13 residues. V dropped 0 bases and J dropped 6 bases, with 9 bases sitting between them. CDR3 sequence (DNA): TGTGCCAGCAGCCAAGAGGAAGGGAGCGAGCAGTACTTC. This translates into CASSQEEGSEQYF.

This clonotype has a handful of counts. This sequence joins TRBV29-1 and TRBJ1-1, with 7 bases fitting TRBD1. The CDR3 contains 13 residues. Germline CDR1 reads SQVTM; CDR2 reads ANQGSEA. Trimming cost V 2 bases and J 11 bases; bases outside gene matches: 11. The CDR3 sequence: CSVETRQGDWAFF. CDR3 sequence (DNA): TGCAGCGTTGAAACCAGACAGGGAGATTGGGCTTTCTTT.

The rearrangement links TRBV5-6 to TRBJ2-3; D gene unclear. V was pared by 4 bases and J by 8 bases, with 11 bases between. Germline CDR1 SGHDT, CDR2 YYEEEE. CDR3 length equals 12 residues. The CDR3 DNA follows: TGTGCCAGCAGCCTTAAGCCGGGTACGCAGTATTTT. Translating it yields CASSLKPGTQYF.

The sample holds a few counts of this clonotype. As DNA, the CDR3 is TGCAGCGTTCAGGACAGATGGGGAGAGCCCCAGCATTTT. Its translation is CSVQDRWGEPQHF. This chain joins TRBV29-1 and TRBJ1-5, with a weak D call TRBD1 (6 bases). The V and J ends lost 5 bases and 8 bases respectively, with 16 bases between them. CDR3 size: 13 residues. CDR1 and CDR2 from the germline V gene are SQVTM and ANQGSEA.

This clonotype was seen ten or more times. The chain employs TRBV2 and TRBJ2-2; D possibly matches TRBD1 or TRBD2 (5 bases each). CDR1 SNHLY and CDR2 FYNNEI come from the germline V gene. The CDR3 extends over 15 amino acids. Trimming removed 6 bases from V and 6 bases from J, with 17 bases in between. CDR3 region: CASSLLGALPGELFF. The CDR3 region has the DNA TGTGCCAGCAGCTTGCTCGGGGCCCTGCCCGGGGAGCTGTTTTTT.

This sequence joins TRBV6-5 and TRBJ2-7; D not resolved. The germline V gene encodes CDR1 MNHEY and CDR2 SVGAGI. This CDR3 comprises 16 residues. Trimming removed 0 bases at V and 0 bases at J, with 12 bases between. The CDR3 reads CASSYSSSRHSYEQYF. DNA for the CDR3: TGTGCCAGCAGTTACTCGTCGTCTAGGCACTCCTACGAGCAGTACTTC.

This clonotype was seen more than once but under ten times. V and J are TRBV15 and TRBJ2-7; no firm D call. CDR3 length: 15 amino acids. The V end was cut by 0 bases, the J end by 3 bases, with 12 bases between. Germline loops: CDR1 LNHNV, CDR2 YYDKDF (reference sequence). CDR3 residues: CATSREGGDLYEQYF. The CDR3 DNA reads as TGTGCCACCAGCAGAGAAGGTGGGGATCTCTACGAGCAGTACTTC.

This rearrangement joins TRBV5-1 to TRBJ2-1; TRBD2 agrees at 8 bases. V gave up 4 bases and J gave up 3 bases; unmatched junction bases: 9. The CDR3 is 16 residues long. From germline, CDR1 is SGHRS and CDR2 YFSETQ. CDR3 sequence reads: CASSLAGRGDYNEQFF. CDR3 coding DNA: TGCGCCAGCAGCCTGGCCGGGAGGGGGGACTACAATGAGCAGTTCTTC.

This clonotype was seen a few times. The chain carries TRBV14 and TRBJ2-2, with 7 nucleotides matching TRBD1. CDR1 SGHDN and CDR2 FVKESK come from the germline V gene. The ends lost 2 bases at V and 3 bases at J; junction bases unmatched: 6. CDR3 length equals 16 residues. The CDR3 protein is CASSQLTGVYTGELFF. In DNA, the CDR3 is TGTGCCAGCAGCCAACTCACAGGGGTTTACACCGGGGAGCTGTTTTTT.